The following is a T cell receptor (beta chain) sequence with its context. This CDR3 has 15 residues. In germline, CDR1 is KGHDR, CDR2 SFDVKD. The V end lost 3 bases, the J end lost 2 bases, and 12 bases lay between the germline ends. This sample was included in a study of blood T cell repertoires in COVID-19. Data came from immunoSEQ multiplex PCR; TCRdb stores just in-frame clones and leaves some out. Here the sample spans some 12,000 clones, roughly 76% being singletons. The chain joins TRBV24-1 to TRBJ1-2; perhaps TRBD1 as D (5 bases). The clonotype originates from a human donor in a cohort sampled during active COVID-19. The sample taken for sequencing was peripheral blood. CDR3 protein: CATSDQQGLNYGYTF. The CDR3 DNA reads as TGTGCCACCAGTGATCAGCAGGGTCTCAACTATGGCTACACCTTC.